Shown below are 4 T cell receptor beta chains from a single sample sequenced in a study of shared clonotypes between healthy human individuals. Repertoires were generated with immunoSEQ multiplex PCR, while TCRdb's copy carries only in-frame clones and drops some. Of more than 2 million clones detected, approximately 95% appear once; the ten largest clones hold 0.1% to 0.15%. Sequencing was carried out using naive CD4+ T cells sorted from blood. The sample's subset: CD45RA+ positively selected. Receptor source: a man aged 18-30 years in good health.

The rearrangement links TRBV28 to TRBJ2-3, with D uncertain. The length of the CDR3 is 11 residues. V shed 4 bases and J shed 14 bases, with 13 bases lying between them. The V gene's germline CDR1 is MDHEN and CDR2 SYDVKM. DNA for the CDR3: TGTGCCAGCAGTTCAATAAGGTCGAGGTATTTT. This translates into CASSSIRSRYF.

On this clone itself: Distinct nucleotide sequences in the sample also encode this CDR3. The rearrangement links TRBV30 to TRBJ2-5, with a possible D match to TRBD1 (5 bases). The CDR3 contains 11 residues. The germline V gene has CDR1 GTSNPN and CDR2 SVGIG (reference sequence). V gave up 3 bases and J gave up 3 bases, with 5 bases separating them. This CDR3 reads CAWRTEETQYF. CDR3 DNA sequence: TGTGCCTGGAGGACAGAAGAGACCCAGTACTTC.

CDR3 DNA: TGCAGCGTTGCCAGGGACAGGGGGTCCTACGAGCAGTACTTC. Protein product: CSVARDRGSYEQYF. The chain uses TRBV29-1 and TRBJ2-7; 11 nucleotides align to TRBD1. Germline V gene data show CDR1 as SQVTM and CDR2 as ANQGSEA. With V trimmed by 4 bases and J by 1 base, 3 bases remained unmatched. This CDR3 contains 14 residues.

The chain combines TRBV6-5 with TRBJ2-7; D call uncertain. Germline V lookup: CDR1 MNHEY, CDR2 SVGAGI. V was shortened by 2 bases and J by 7 bases, with 18 bases between the two germline ends. The CDR3 is 15 residues long. CDR3 loop: CASSYRRMGSGEQYF. The CDR3 nucleotides are TGTGCCAGCAGTTACCGACGAATGGGGTCTGGTGAGCAGTACTTC.